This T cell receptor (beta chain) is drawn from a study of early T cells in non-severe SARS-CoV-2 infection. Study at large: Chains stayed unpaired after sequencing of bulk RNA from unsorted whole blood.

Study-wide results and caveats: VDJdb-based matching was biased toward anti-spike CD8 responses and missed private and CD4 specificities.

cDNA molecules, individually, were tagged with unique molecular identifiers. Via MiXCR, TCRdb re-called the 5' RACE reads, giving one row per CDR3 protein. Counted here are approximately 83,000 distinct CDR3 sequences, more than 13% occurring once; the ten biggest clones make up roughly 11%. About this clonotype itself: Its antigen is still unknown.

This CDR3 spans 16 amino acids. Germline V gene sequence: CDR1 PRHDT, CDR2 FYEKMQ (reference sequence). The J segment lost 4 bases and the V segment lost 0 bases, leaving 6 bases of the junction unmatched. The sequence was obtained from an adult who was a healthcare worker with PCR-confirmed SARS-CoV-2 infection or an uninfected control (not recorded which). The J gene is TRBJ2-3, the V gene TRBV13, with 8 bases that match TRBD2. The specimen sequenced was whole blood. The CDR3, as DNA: TGTGCCAGCAGCTTAGGCCGTAGCGGGGAGGCAGATACGCAGTATTTT. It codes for CASSLGRSGEADTQYF.